The present T cell receptor beta chain was sequenced within a study of blood T cell repertoires in COVID-19. Germline V lookup: CDR1 SGHVT, CDR2 SQSDAQ. V was clipped by 1 base and J by 1 base, with 16 bases between them. CDR3 size: 17 residues. Assay: immunoSEQ multiplex PCR; the TCRdb copy retains only in-frame clones and omits some. Of 100,000 or so clones detected, approximately 80% appear once; the ten largest clones hold approximately 30%. The sequenced material came from peripheral blood. The V gene is TRBV7-4, the J gene TRBJ1-1, with no clear D. The sequence came from a man in his 70s with active or convalescent COVID-19. CDR3 DNA: TGTGCCAGCAGCTTAGTGGTTTCAAAGAGTCGGAACACTGAAGCTTTCTTT. Translation gives CASSLVVSKSRNTEAFF.